This TCR beta chain was documented in a study of graft-versus-host responses after intestinal transplantation. Study observations and caveats: Among recipient marrow samples, GvH clones were found; some appeared first in ileum or blood.

Sequencing used immunoSEQ multiplex PCR; TCRdb keeps in-frame clones, though not all of them. This sample has roughly 60,000 clones, with about 90% found just once. Comment on this clone: The target antigen is unknown.

V gave up 0 bases and J gave up 2 bases, with 8 bases separating them. CDR1 and CDR2 from the germline V gene are PRHDT and FYEKMQ (reference sequence). This CDR3 is 14 amino acids long. The sequence was obtained from a human patient who received an intestinal transplant, so some T cells may come from the graft donor. The V call is TRBV13, the J call TRBJ2-7; D might be TRBD2 (6 bases). Sequenced here: PBMCs, sampled approximately four months after intestinal transplantation. In DNA, the CDR3 is TGTGCCAGCAGCTTAGGACTAGCAGCCTACGAGCAGTACTTC. This gives the protein CASSLGLAAYEQYF. Combining the CDR3 with reference TRBV13 and TRBJ2-7 gives the whole variable domain AAGVIQSPRHLIKEKRETATLKCYPIPRHDTVYWYQQGPGQDPQFLISFYEKMQSDKGSIPDRFSAQQFSDYHSELNMSSLELGDSALYFCASSLGLAAYEQYFGPGTRLTVT.